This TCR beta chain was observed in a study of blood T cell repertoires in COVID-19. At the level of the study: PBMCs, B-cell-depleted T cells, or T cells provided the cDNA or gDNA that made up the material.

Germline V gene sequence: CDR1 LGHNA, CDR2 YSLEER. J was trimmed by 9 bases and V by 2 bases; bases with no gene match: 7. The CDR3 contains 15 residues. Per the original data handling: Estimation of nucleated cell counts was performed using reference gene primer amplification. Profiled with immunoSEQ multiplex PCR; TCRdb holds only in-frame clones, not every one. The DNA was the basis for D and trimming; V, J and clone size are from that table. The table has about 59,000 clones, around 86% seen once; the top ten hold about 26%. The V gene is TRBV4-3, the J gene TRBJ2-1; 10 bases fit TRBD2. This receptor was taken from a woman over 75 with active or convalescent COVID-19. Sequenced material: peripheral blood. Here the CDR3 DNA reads TGCGCCAGCAGCCAATACAGCGGGGGGGCGGGTGAGCAGTTCTTC. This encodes CASSQYSGGAGEQFF.